Shown below are 23 T cell receptor beta chains from a single sample sequenced in a study of Graves' ophthalmopathy and Graves' hyperthyroidism. The sequenced template was RNA, covering the TCR beta CDR3 region. HTBI-primed first-round RT-PCR preceded second-round multiplex PCR. TCRdb itself ran the multiplex PCR reads through MiXCR, one entry per CDR3 protein. The top ten hold roughly 3.2% of the sample, which has hundreds of thousands of distinct CDR3 sequences, 20% to 25% seen once. Sequencing used peripheral blood. These receptors were collected from a woman aged 18-29 years with stable Graves' hyperthyroidism.

The chain uses TRBV11-2 and TRBJ2-5; 14 nucleotides line up with TRBD2. This CDR3 is built from 19 residues. Germline lookup yields CDR1 SGHAT and CDR2 FQNNGV. The V segment lost 4 bases and the J segment 5 bases; nucleotides outside the gene matches: 15. The chain's CDR3 is CASSWPGLAGDGVRETQYF. Here the CDR3 DNA reads TGTGCCAGCAGCTGGCCGGGACTAGCGGGAGATGGGGTGCGGGAGACCCAGTACTTC.

The sample holds many counts of this clonotype. The chain combines TRBV12-3 or TRBV12-4 with TRBJ2-7; 11 nucleotides match TRBD1. CDR3 length: 15 amino acids. V lost 4 bases and J lost 6; bases outside the gene matches: 8. CDR3 amino acids: CASSSRTGGFSEQYF. Here the CDR3 DNA reads TGTGCCAGCAGTTCCCGGACAGGGGGCTTCAGCGAGCAGTACTTC.

This clonotype has a count of ten or more. The rearrangement uses TRBV2 and TRBJ2-5; perhaps TRBD1 as D (6 bases). Germline V gene sequence: CDR1 SNHLY, CDR2 FYNNEI. Trimming took 4 bases from V and 4 from J, leaving 10 bases between them. The CDR3 contains 13 residues. This CDR3 is CASSAQGRETQYF. The DNA of the CDR3 is TGTGCCAGCAGTGCACAGGGACGAGAGACCCAGTACTTC.

This clonotype showed up many times. The V call is TRBV12-3 or TRBV12-4, the J call TRBJ1-2; D uncertain. The length of the CDR3 is 13 residues. V was clipped by 6 bases and J by 0 bases, with 8 bases between them. The CDR3 DNA follows: TGTGCCAGCAGCTTCGGTGCTAACTATGGCTACACCTTC. Translating gives CASSFGANYGYTF.

At least ten counts were recorded for this clonotype. The chain uses TRBV9 and TRBJ1-2; D call uncertain. Germline V lookup: CDR1 SGDLS, CDR2 YYNGEE. The CDR3 consists of 14 residues. V lost 0 bases to trimming and J lost 4 bases, with 10 bases between them. The CDR3 sequence: CASSVAERFYGYTF. In nucleotides, the CDR3 is TGTGCCAGCAGCGTAGCTGAACGATTCTATGGCTACACCTTC.

The chain uses TRBV7-2 and TRBJ1-1; tentatively, D is TRBD1 (5 bases). V shed 5 bases and J shed 5 bases, with 15 bases lying between them. There are 14 residues in the CDR3. The germline CDR1 and CDR2 sequences are SGHTA and FQGNSA. The CDR3 here is CASSTNEGRTEAFF. CDR3 DNA sequence: TGTGCCAGCAGCACCAACGAGGGGCGGACTGAAGCTTTCTTT.

A few counts support this clonotype. The rearrangement links TRBV12-3 or TRBV12-4 to TRBJ1-2; no reliable D call. CDR3 length: 13 amino acids. V shed 3 bases and J shed 6 bases, with 11 bases lying between them. CDR3 loop: CASSFTQVDGYTF. The CDR3 coding sequence is TGTGCCAGCAGTTTTACGCAGGTTGATGGCTACACCTTC.

In this sample, this clonotype turned up many times. The chain employs TRBV29-1 and TRBJ2-7; 9 bases agree with TRBD1. This CDR3 has 14 residues. Per germline, CDR1 SQVTM and CDR2 ANQGSEA. Unmatched junction bases numbered 8, after V lost 6 bases and J lost 2 bases. The DNA of the CDR3 is TGCAGCGTGGCTGGGACAGGGTTTACCTACGAGCAGTACTTC. This sequence encodes CSVAGTGFTYEQYF.

This clonotype was detected many times. This sequence joins TRBV7-2 and TRBJ2-5, with 10 bases identical to TRBD2. The CDR3 contains 16 residues. V lost 2 bases and J lost 5; bases outside the gene matches: 8. Germline CDR1 SGHTA, CDR2 FQGNSA. This CDR3 is CASSLSSGSMWETQYF. The CDR3 DNA is TGTGCCAGCAGCTTATCTAGCGGGAGTATGTGGGAGACCCAGTACTTC. Looking up the rest from reference TRBV7-2 and TRBJ2-5 gives the full variable domain: GAGVSQSPSNKVTEKGKDVELRCDPISGHTALYWYRQSLGQGLEFLIYFQGNSAPDKSGLPSDRFSAERTGGSVSTLTIQRTQQEDSAVYLCASSLSSGSMWETQYFGPGTRLLVL.

There are many counts of this clonotype. The chain is built from TRBV28 and TRBJ1-2; D call uncertain. Deletions cut 6 bases from V and 3 bases from J, with 8 bases between. This CDR3 region has 12 residues. In germline, CDR1 is MDHEN, CDR2 SYDVKM. The CDR3 protein is CASSSTYYGYTF. In DNA, the CDR3 is TGTGCCAGCAGCTCCACCTACTATGGCTACACCTTC.

This clonotype came up many times. The genes are TRBV20-1 and TRBJ2-7; D possibly corresponds to TRBD1 (6 bases). The CDR3 spans 18 residues. CDR1 DFQATT and CDR2 SNEGSKA come from the germline V gene (reference sequence). With 0 bases removed from V and 3 bases from J, the gap between germline ends came to 24 bases. Here the CDR3 reads CSARDNSREQGEFYEQYF. The CDR3 coding sequence is TGCAGTGCTAGAGATAATTCTCGGGAACAGGGAGAGTTCTACGAGCAGTACTTC.

This clonotype appeared many times. CDR3 sequence: CASRRDSNTNYGYTF. CDR3 sequence (DNA): TGTGCCAGCAGACGAGACTCAAATACAAACTATGGCTACACCTTC. The chain recombines TRBV6-1 with TRBJ1-2, with D unresolved. In germline, CDR1 is MNHNS, CDR2 SASEGT. The CDR3 sequence is 15 residues long. Trimming took 6 bases from V and 2 from J, leaving 16 bases between them.

This clonotype showed up many times. The chain links TRBV20-1 to TRBJ2-2, with a weak D call TRBD1 (6 bases). The CDR3 is 15 amino acids. The V gene's germline CDR1 is DFQATT and CDR2 SNEGSKA (reference sequence). The V end was cut by 6 bases, the J end by 6 bases, with 20 bases between. The CDR3 coding sequence is TGCAGTGCAAAGTGGCAGGGGCTTGTTCCCGGGGAGCTGTTTTTT. It encodes CSAKWQGLVPGELFF.

In its sample, this clonotype was seen many times. The V gene is TRBV19, the J gene TRBJ2-6; TRBD2 might be the D (5 bases). CDR3 size: 15 residues. CDR1 is LNHDA and CDR2 is SQIVND in the germline V gene (reference sequence). V was shortened by 8 bases and J by 3 bases, with 14 bases between the two germline ends. The CDR3 region is CASSTRALGANVLTF. CDR3 sequence (DNA): TGTGCCAGTTCCACGAGGGCCCTTGGGGCCAACGTCCTGACTTTC.

This clonotype was seen only a few times. The V gene is TRBV6-5, the J gene TRBJ2-7; D is ambiguous. This CDR3 contains 12 residues. Looked up from germline, CDR1 is MNHEY and CDR2 is SVGAGI. V was cut by 4 bases and J by 4 bases, with 8 bases left in between. The chain's CDR3 is CASSLKAYEQYF. The CDR3 DNA sequence: TGTGCCAGCAGTTTAAAGGCTTACGAGCAGTACTTC.

This clonotype was picked up one time. The rearrangement links TRBV11-1 to TRBJ1-1; TRBD1 agrees at 12 bases. The CDR3 spans 17 residues. V lost 5 bases and J lost 1; bases outside the gene matches: 8. Per germline, CDR1 SGHAT and CDR2 FQDESV (reference sequence). CDR3 amino acids: CASSPPGQGARNTEAFF. CDR3 nucleotides: TGTGCCAGCAGCCCACCGGGACAGGGGGCCAGGAACACTGAAGCTTTCTTT.

This clonotype showed up many times. The genes are TRBV7-3 and TRBJ1-1, with D unclear. The CDR3 spans 13 residues. The germline gives CDR1 SGHTA, CDR2 FQGTGA. V dropped 2 bases and J dropped 3 bases, with 7 bases sitting between them. The DNA of the CDR3 is TGTGCCAGCAGCTTATATGGGGACACTGAAGCTTTCTTT. Translation: CASSLYGDTEAFF.

The chain combines TRBV27 with TRBJ2-7; D may be TRBD1 (6 bases). CDR3 length equals 14 residues. With 4 bases removed from V and 3 bases from J, the gap between germline ends came to 13 bases. Germline V gene data show CDR1 as MNHEY and CDR2 as SMNVEV (reference sequence). The CDR3 DNA is TGTGCCAGCAGTTCCCACAGGGTACGCTACGAGCAGTACTTC. Protein: CASSSHRVRYEQYF.

This clonotype occurred many times. V is TRBV20-1 and J is TRBJ2-4, with TRBD2 as a possible D gene (6 bases). This CDR3 contains 17 residues. Germline V gene sequence: CDR1 DFQATT, CDR2 SNEGSKA (reference sequence). Between the trimmed V and J ends, which lost 1 base and 0 bases, there was a span of 16 bases. This CDR3 reads CSARGGLASIAKNIQYF. In DNA, the CDR3 is TGCAGTGCTAGAGGCGGGCTAGCGTCGATAGCCAAAAACATTCAGTACTTC.

Ten or more counts support this clonotype. The genes are TRBV12-3 or TRBV12-4 and TRBJ1-2; 10 positions agree with TRBD1. CDR3 size: 13 residues. V trimming: 4 bases; J trimming: 6 bases; junction bases outside the gene matches: 2. The DNA for the CDR3 is TGTGCCAGCAGTTCGACAGGGGGCAATGGCTACACCTTC. Amino acid sequence: CASSSTGGNGYTF.

The sample holds many counts of this clonotype. The chain employs TRBV12-3 or TRBV12-4 and TRBJ2-7; TRBD2 aligns across 9 bases. Trimming took 6 bases from V and 3 from J; bases not matched to a gene: 9. The CDR3 contains 15 residues. CDR3 bases: TGTGCCAGCAGCCCCGGACTAGCGAGCCTCTACGAGCAGTACTTC. It is translated as CASSPGLASLYEQYF.

The rearrangement joins TRBV6-1 to TRBJ1-3; D unclear. Trimming shortened V by 6 bases and J by 3 bases, and 9 bases separated the two germline ends. Germline-derived CDR1 and CDR2 are MNHNS and SASEGT. This CDR3 is 13 amino acids long. This CDR3 is CASRDPLGNTIYF. The CDR3 region has the DNA TGTGCCAGCAGGGACCCTCTTGGAAACACCATATATTTT.

The sample holds many counts of this clonotype. This rearrangement joins TRBV2 to TRBJ2-7, with 13 bases lining up with TRBD2. The CDR3 loop spans 13 amino acids. CDR1 and CDR2 from the germline V gene are SNHLY and FYNNEI. Trimming removed 6 bases from V and 7 bases from J; junction bases left unmatched: 3. As DNA, the CDR3 is TGTGCCAGCAGGGGGACTAGCGGGAAGGAGCAGTACTTC. It encodes CASRGTSGKEQYF.